Here is one T cell receptor (beta chain) with its context. This specimen belongs to a study of technical replicates of blood from several donors. TCRdb keeps only in-frame clones here, not all; method: immunoSEQ multiplex PCR. The profile covers 79,000 or so clones, with 85% to 95% appearing a single time and around 0.4% taken by the ten largest. The clonotype originates from a human donor in good health. The sequenced sample consisted of T cells isolated from PBMCs.

DNA for the CDR3: TGTGCCAGCAGTTTACAGGGAACGGAGACCCAGTACTTC. Amino acids: CASSLQGTETQYF. The gene calls are TRBV27 and TRBJ2-5, with D perhaps TRBD1 (5 bases). This CDR3 is built from 13 residues. Trimming stripped 2 bases from V and 5 bases from J, with 9 bases between. Germline CDR1 is MNHEY and CDR2 is SMNVEV (reference sequence).